This entry is about one T cell receptor beta chain. Its specificity is unknown. The data belong to a study of PD-1 blockade in mismatch repair-deficient tumors. On the study more broadly: Patients had approximately 13 mismatch repair-deficient cancer types and were previously treated and progressing.

Mismatch repair deficiency was confirmed in all patients, by PCR or immunohistochemistry. TCR sequencing covered three patients who responded to pembrolizumab. Some clones are missing from TCRdb's copy, which holds only in-frame ones; the method was immunoSEQ multiplex PCR. The sample holds 55,000 to 85,000 clones; approximately 82% are singletons and the top ten take roughly 6%. Findings and limits, study-wide: Rapid post-treatment expansion, then contraction, generally preceding radiologic response, marked tumor-resident clones.

The CDR3 has 13 residues. The germline V gene encodes CDR1 KGHSH and CDR2 LQKENI. V lost 3 bases and J lost 5, with 7 bases in between. The chain combines TRBV18 with TRBJ1-4; the D gene is possibly TRBD1 (5 bases). This sample comprised peripheral blood, obtained 2 weeks after starting pembrolizumab. This clonotype was sampled from an adult with mismatch repair-deficient cancer. The CDR3 reads CASSPGGNEKLFF. For the CDR3, the DNA is TGTGCCAGCTCACCGGGGGGGAATGAAAAACTGTTTTTT.